A selection of T cell receptor beta chains follows, all from one sample in a study of T cell responses to AZD1222 COVID-19 vaccine. TCRdb's table, derived via immunoSEQ multiplex PCR, lists solely in-frame clones and lacks some. The sample consists of roughly 150,000 clones, roughly 90% of them appearing once. Material: peripheral blood, obtained on day 0 of AZD1222 vaccination. Receptor source: an adult in good health. CDR3s include the opening cysteine and the closing phenylalanine or tryptophan.

V gene	CDR3 protein
TRBV5-6	CASSLGVSGANVLTF
TRBV5-1	CASSLAGKNTGELFF
TRBV28	CASSLLYTEAFF
TRBV18	CASSLGGGPLSNQPQHF
TRBV5-1	CASSRTGAFNEKLFF
TRBV7-9	CASRGGGNTEAFF
TRBV7-9	CASSWTGAVGATNYGYTF
TRBV9	CASSPRGGSAEAFF
TRBV5-4	CASSLGGRNTGELFF
TRBV6-5	CASGPQTNYGYTF
TRBV6-6	CASSYGGQPQHF
TRBV19	CASWKGHNQPQHF
TRBV28	CASSLTGAYYGYTF
TRBV30	CACELVFEAFF
TRBV11-2	CASSLQGVGKTQYF
TRBV27	CASIKPGTGDEPQHF
TRBV29-1	CSVSELNTEAFF
TRBV9	CASSVALRGSGNTIYF
TRBV27	CASSSGANTGELFF
TRBV24-1	CATSFLVTEAFF
TRBV28	CASSLRETQYF
TRBV6-4	CASSEGLLSTDTQYF
TRBV7-9	CASSYGTGTDTQYF
TRBV5-1	CASSSGNNSPLHF
TRBV6-5	CASSLAQGVGYTF
TRBV28	CASRETGSTEAFF
TRBV28	CASSLGSSYGYTF
TRBV6-5	CASSNRAGAQDTQYF
TRBV10-2	CASSDEGAPNEKLFF
TRBV7-2	CASSSRGAGEAFF
TRBV27	CASSLLRAGTDTQYF
TRBV11-2	CASSLQGPNTGELFF
TRBV19	CASSYTGRGDQPQHF
TRBV18	CASSPPGDPQYGYTF
TRBV19	CASSIHGDKLNTEAFF
TRBV2	CASSERQGGTEAFF